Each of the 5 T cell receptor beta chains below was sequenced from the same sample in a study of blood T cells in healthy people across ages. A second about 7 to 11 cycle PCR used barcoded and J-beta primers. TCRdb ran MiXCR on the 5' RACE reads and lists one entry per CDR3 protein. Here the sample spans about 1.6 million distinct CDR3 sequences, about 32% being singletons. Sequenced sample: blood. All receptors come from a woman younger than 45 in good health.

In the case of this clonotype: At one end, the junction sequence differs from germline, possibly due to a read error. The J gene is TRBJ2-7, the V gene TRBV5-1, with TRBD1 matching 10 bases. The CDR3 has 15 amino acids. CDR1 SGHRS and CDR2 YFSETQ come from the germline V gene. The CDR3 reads CANSSDRGLSYEQYF. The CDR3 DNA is TGCGCCAACAGCTCCGACAGGGGGCTATCCTACGAGCAGTACTTC.

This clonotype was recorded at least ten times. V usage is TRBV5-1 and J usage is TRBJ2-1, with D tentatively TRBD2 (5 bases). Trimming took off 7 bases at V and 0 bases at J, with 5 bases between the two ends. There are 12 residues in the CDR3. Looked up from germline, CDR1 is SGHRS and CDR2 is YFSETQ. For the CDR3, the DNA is TGCGCCAGCGGGAGCTCCTACAATGAGCAGTTCTTC. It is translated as CASGSSYNEQFF.

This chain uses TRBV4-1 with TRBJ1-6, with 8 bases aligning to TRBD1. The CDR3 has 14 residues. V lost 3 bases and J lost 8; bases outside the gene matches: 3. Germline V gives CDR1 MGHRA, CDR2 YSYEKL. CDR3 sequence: CASSHAGGYSPLHF. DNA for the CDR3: TGCGCCAGCAGCCACGCAGGGGGCTATTCACCCCTCCACTTT.

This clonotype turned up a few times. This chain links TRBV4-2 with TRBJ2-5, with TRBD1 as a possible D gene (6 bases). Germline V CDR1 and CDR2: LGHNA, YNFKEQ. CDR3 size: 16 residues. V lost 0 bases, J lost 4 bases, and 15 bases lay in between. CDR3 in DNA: TGTGCCAGCAGCCAAGATCGCAGGGGCATCGGAGAGACCCAGTACTTC. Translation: CASSQDRRGIGETQYF.

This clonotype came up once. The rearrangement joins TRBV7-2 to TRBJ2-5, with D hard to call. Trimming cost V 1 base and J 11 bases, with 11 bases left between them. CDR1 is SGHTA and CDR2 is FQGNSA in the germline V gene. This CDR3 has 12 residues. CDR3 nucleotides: TGTGCCAGCAGCTTAGTCGCAGCCCCGCAGTACTTC. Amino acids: CASSLVAAPQYF.